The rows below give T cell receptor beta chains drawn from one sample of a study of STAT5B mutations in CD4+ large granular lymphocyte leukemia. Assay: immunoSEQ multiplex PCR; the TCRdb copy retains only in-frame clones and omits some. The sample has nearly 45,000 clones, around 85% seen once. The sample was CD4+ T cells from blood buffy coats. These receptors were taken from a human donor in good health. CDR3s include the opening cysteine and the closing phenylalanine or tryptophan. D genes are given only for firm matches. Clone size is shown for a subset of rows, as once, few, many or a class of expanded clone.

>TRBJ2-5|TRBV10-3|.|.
TGTGCCATCAGCCTGGACGGAAGACAAGAGACCCAGTACTTC
CAISLDGRQETQYF
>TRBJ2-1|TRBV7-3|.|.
TGTGCCAGCAGCTACGGACGGAGCAATGAGCAGTTCTTC
CASSYGRSNEQFF
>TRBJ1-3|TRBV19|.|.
TGTGCCAGTACCAATGATCTTGGCTCTGGAAACACCATATATTTT
CASTNDLGSGNTIYF
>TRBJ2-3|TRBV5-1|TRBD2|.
TGCGCCAGCAGCCCTGGACCTAGCGGGAGCACAGATACGCAGTATTTT
CASSPGPSGSTDTQYF
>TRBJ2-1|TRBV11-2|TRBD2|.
TGTGCCAGCAGCTTAGACTCCCTAGCGGGAGGGCCCATTGAGCAGTTCTTC
CASSLDSLAGGPIEQFF
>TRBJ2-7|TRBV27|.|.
TGTGCCAGCAGTTTACGTGGGCCTCAAGCCTACGAGCAGTACTTC
CASSLRGPQAYEQYF
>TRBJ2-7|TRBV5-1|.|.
TGCGCCAGCAGCTGGGGGGATAGCGAGCAGTACTTC
CASSWGDSEQYF
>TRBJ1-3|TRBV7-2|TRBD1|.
TGTGCCAGCAGTCCGGGACAGGGAAACACCATATATTTT
CASSPGQGNTIYF
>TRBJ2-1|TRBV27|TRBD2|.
TGTGCCAGCAGTTTCACTAGCGGAGCCCGAAGGTTCTTC
CASSFTSGARRFF
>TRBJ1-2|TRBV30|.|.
TGTGCCTGGAGCACTGGGGAGCTGAATGGCTACACCTTC
CAWSTGELNGYTF
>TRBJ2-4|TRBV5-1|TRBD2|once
TGCGCCAGCAGCTTGGAAGGGACTAGAAAAAACATTCAGTACTTC
CASSLEGTRKNIQYF
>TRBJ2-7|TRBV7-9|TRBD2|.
TGTGCCAGCAGCTCTCCTAGCGGGAGGATTTCCTACGAGCAGTACTTC
CASSSPSGRISYEQYF
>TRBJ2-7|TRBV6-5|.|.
TGTGCCAGCAGTGCCGGGACAATCTACGAGCAGTACTTC
CASSAGTIYEQYF
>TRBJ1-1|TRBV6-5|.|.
TGTGCCAGTCAATCAGGGAGGGTAGGCACTGAAGCTTTCTTT
CASQSGRVGTEAFF
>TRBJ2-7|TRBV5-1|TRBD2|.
TGCGCCAGCAGCCTTGCTAGCGGGAGGGGTTACGAGCAGTACTTC
CASSLASGRGYEQYF